One sample yielded the 13 T cell receptor beta chains listed below, sequenced in a study of tumor-infiltrating lymphocytes in primary liver carcinoma. Constant-region priming of approximately 500 ng total RNA yielded TCR beta cDNA. Employing slightly modified ARM-PCR, three nested multiplex PCR rounds were run, and these gave rise to the TCR beta libraries. The two initial PCR rounds, roughly 9 cycles each, used TRBV1-TRBV30 forward and C-beta reverse primers. Each CDR3 protein gets one entry after TCRdb re-called the multiplex PCR reads with MiXCR. Of approximately 300,000 distinct CDR3 sequences listed, approximately 60% are singletons. It was unsorted whole blood that yielded blood RNA, and germline DNA was also extracted. Input material: peripheral blood. These receptors originate from a man aged 40-49 years with primary liver carcinoma and hepatitis B virus infection.

A note on this clonotype: A read error may account for a junction end that differs from germline. The chain joins TRBV7-9 to TRBJ2-3; D is unresolved. The germline V gene has CDR1 SEHNR and CDR2 FQNEAQ (reference sequence). This CDR3 comprises 14 residues. The CDR3 sequence: CANSLTARTDTQYF. The CDR3 region has the DNA TGTGCCAACAGCTTAACGGCTCGCACAGATACGCAGTATTTT.

Comments on this clonotype: A much more abundant neighbour one base away suggests this may be a read error. V and J are TRBV12-3 or TRBV12-4 and TRBJ1-5; tentatively, D is TRBD1 (5 bases). The length of the CDR3 is 13 residues. The CDR3 loop is CANSLMTAQPQHF. In DNA, the CDR3 is TGTGCCAACAGTCTGATGACAGCTCAGCCCCAGCATTTT.

In its sample, this clonotype was seen many times. CDR3 region: CASSLIGTSNNNEQFF. DNA of the CDR3: TGTGCCAGCAGTTTAATAGGGACTAGCAACAACAATGAGCAGTTCTTC. The chain employs TRBV6-2 or TRBV6-3 and TRBJ2-1; TRBD2 matches 9 bases. The trim removed 4 bases at V and 5 bases at J, leaving 9 bases unmatched. The CDR3 has 16 amino acids. Germline V gene lookup returns CDR1 MNHEY and CDR2 SVGEGT.

This clonotype showed up just once. This chain links TRBV5-1 with TRBJ2-3; TRBD1 matches at 7 bases. V shed 3 bases, J shed 3 bases, and the junction held 1 base outside the gene matches. The CDR3 contains 13 residues. Germline-derived CDR1 and CDR2 are SGHRS and YFSETQ. This chain's CDR3 is CASSSGQTDTQYF. CDR3 sequence (DNA): TGCGCCAGCAGCTCGGGACAGACAGATACGCAGTATTTT.

Regarding this clonotype: A much larger clone differs by one base, so this may be a read error. In this CDR3 the conserved last residue, phenylalanine or tryptophan, is missing, so a read error is likely. The gene calls are TRBV29-1 and TRBJ2-2; D not certain. CDR3 length equals 13 residues. The V gene's germline CDR1 is SQVTM and CDR2 ANQGSEA. V dropped 3 bases and J dropped 2 bases, with 7 bases sitting between them. The DNA for the CDR3 is TGCAGCGTTGATAAGGGTAACACCGGGGAGCTGTTTTGT. Protein: CSVDKGNTGELFC.

The chain joins TRBV5-1 to TRBJ2-5, with D hard to call. Germline values: CDR1 SGHRS, CDR2 YFSETQ. CDR3 size: 13 residues. Trimming left V 4 bases short and J 0 bases short, with 7 bases between. CDR3 bases: TGCGCCAGCAGCCCTGGCGACCAAGAGACCCAGTACTTC. Translating it yields CASSPGDQETQYF.

Worth noting for this clonotype: At one of its ends the junction is not consistent with the germline gene, which may arise from a read error. This chain uses TRBV4-3 with TRBJ2-7, with 7 bases lining up with TRBD1. CDR3 length: 14 residues. The germline V gene has CDR1 LGHNA and CDR2 YSLEER. CDR3 DNA sequence: TGCGCCAACAGCCAACAGACAGGGTGGAAGGAGCAGTACTTC. This sequence encodes CANSQQTGWKEQYF.

The V gene is TRBV6-2 or TRBV6-3, the J gene TRBJ2-7; perhaps TRBD2 as D (6 bases). Trimming left V 8 bases short and J 2 bases short, with 13 bases between. The CDR3 contains 13 residues. Germline values: CDR1 MNHEY, CDR2 SVGEGT. The CDR3 sequence is CASRDGGAYEQYF. For the CDR3, the DNA is TGTGCCAGCCGCGACGGGGGAGCCTACGAGCAGTACTTC.

The chain is built from TRBV20-1 and TRBJ1-4; 7 bases match TRBD1. The CDR3 is 12 residues long. Looked up from germline, CDR1 is DFQATT and CDR2 is SNEGSKA (reference sequence). J lost 8 bases, V lost 5 bases, and 5 bases had no gene match. CDR3 in amino acids: CSALAGGEKLFF. The CDR3 coding sequence is TGCAGTGCTTTGGCAGGGGGGGAAAAACTGTTTTTT.

This clonotype turned up a few times. The rearrangement joins TRBV28 to TRBJ1-1; D is unclear. V shed 2 bases and J shed 6 bases, with 13 bases lying between them. The CDR3 is made up of 14 amino acids. Germline loops: CDR1 MDHEN, CDR2 SYDVKM. CDR3 in amino acids: CASSLDGLKAEAFF. The CDR3 DNA follows: TGTGCCAGCAGTTTAGACGGGTTGAAAGCTGAAGCTTTCTTT.

This rearrangement joins TRBV6-1 to TRBJ2-7, with D perhaps TRBD1 (6 bases). Germline lookup yields CDR1 MNHNS and CDR2 SASEGT. V lost 4 bases and J lost 1, with 14 bases in between. The length of the CDR3 is 15 residues. For the CDR3, the DNA is TGTGCCAGCAGTGGAAGTGGGGGCGTTTCCTACGAGCAGTACTTC. Its translation is CASSGSGGVSYEQYF.

Turning to this clonotype: A much larger clonotype is one base distant, so this may be a read error. The chain is built from TRBV6-6 and TRBJ2-7, with 9 bases fitting TRBD1. Germline loops: CDR1 MNHNY, CDR2 SVGAGI (reference sequence). This CDR3 spans 13 amino acids. DNA for the CDR3: TGTACCAGCAGTGGGGACAGGGTACCCGAGCAGTACTTC. It yields the protein CTSSGDRVPEQYF.

This clonotype was observed once. Since a much larger clone is just one base distant, this may be a read error. The V gene is TRBV4-1, the J gene TRBJ1-2; D may be TRBD1 (6 bases). Germline CDR1 MGHRA, CDR2 YSYEKL. The CDR3 has 14 residues. DNA of the CDR3: TGCGCCACCAGCCAACCGACAGGAAACTATGGCTACACCTTC. It specifies CATSQPTGNYGYTF.